What follows are 3 T cell receptor beta chains derived from one specimen sequenced in a study of breast tumors, draining lymph nodes, adjacent tissues (dated by TCRdb to the mid-2010s). The lymph node samples were taken from the axillary draining lymph nodes of breast cancer patients. Libraries came from multiplex PCR. The run used an Illumina HiSeq 2000. TCRdb cleaned the public reads at Q25 with fastp, built clones with MiXCR and kept in-frame beta chains. Entries are consolidated by CDR3 protein sequence, retaining the most common genes and DNA. This sample has about 230,000 distinct CDR3 sequences in its table, and 32% of those were observed once. The top ten clonotypes cover approximately 1.4% of the sample. Sequencing was performed on axillary lymph node tissue. Receptors were obtained from a female donor with breast cancer. Some clones in this sample may be carry-over from other donors' samples.

This chain joins TRBV6-6 and TRBJ1-5; D might be TRBD1 (6 bases). V lost 2 bases and J 2 bases, leaving 19 bases between the germline ends. Germline V gene data show CDR1 as MNHNY and CDR2 as SVGAGI (reference sequence). The CDR3 sequence is 18 residues long. DNA for the CDR3: TGTGCCAGCAGTTACCCAACCCCACAGGGTGGTGGCAATCAGCCCCAGCATTTT. Encoded protein: CASSYPTPQGGGNQPQHF.

This clonotype was detected a few times. The gene calls are TRBV6-5 and TRBJ2-6; 7 nucleotides line up with TRBD1. Germline V CDR1 and CDR2: MNHEY, SVGAGI. The CDR3 is 17 amino acids. J lost 0 bases, V lost 2 bases, and 4 bases had no gene match. The CDR3 DNA sequence: TGTGCCAGCAGTTACACGGGACAGAGCTCTGGGGCCAACGTCCTGACTTTC. It yields the protein CASSYTGQSSGANVLTF.

In its sample, this clonotype was seen many times. The rearrangement joins TRBV29-1 to TRBJ1-2, with TRBD1 matching 7 bases. This CDR3 has 13 amino acids. The germline V gene has CDR1 SQVTM and CDR2 ANQGSEA. The V and J ends lost 7 bases and 4 bases, in that order; junction bases with no gene match: 9. As DNA, the CDR3 is TGCAGCGCCGGGGACAGTGGTAGCTATGGCTACACCTTC. Translation: CSAGDSGSYGYTF.